This entry lists 4 T cell receptor beta chains sequenced from one sample in a study of blood T cell dynamics during melanoma immunotherapy. The sample's time point: week 3, after first cycle of checkpoint inhibitor. Here immunoSEQ multiplex PCR was the method, and the copy in TCRdb shows in-frame clones only, minus some. The sample carries roughly 9,000 clones, 85% recorded once. The sequencing used blood, collected from a patient treated with checkpoint blockade. All receptors come from a human donor with melanoma.

The chain links TRBV4-3 to TRBJ2-3; the D gene is possibly TRBD2 (6 bases). The ends were cut back, 1 base at V and 4 bases at J, with 15 bases in the middle. The CDR3 has 16 amino acids. The V gene's germline CDR1 is LGHNA and CDR2 YSLEER. The DNA of the CDR3 is TGCGCCAGCAGCCAAGTATTGGCACGGAGGGCAGATACGCAGTATTTT. This encodes CASSQVLARRADTQYF.

The chain links TRBV30 to TRBJ1-6; a weak D match, TRBD1 (6 bases). The germline V gene encodes CDR1 GTSNPN and CDR2 SVGIG (reference sequence). The CDR3 totals 15 residues. V gave up 0 bases and J gave up 5 bases, with 11 bases separating them. As DNA, the CDR3 is TGTGCCTGGAGTGTAGGGAGACAGGATAATTCACCCCTCCACTTT. It encodes CAWSVGRQDNSPLHF.

The chain couples TRBV10-3 to TRBJ1-1, with 8 positions matching TRBD1. Germline V gives CDR1 ENHRY, CDR2 SYGVKD. This CDR3 is built from 14 residues. Losses at the gene ends were 7 bases for V and 10 bases for J; bases not matched to a gene: 14. CDR3 residues: CAIKERTGINRAFF. CDR3 coding DNA: TGTGCCATCAAGGAGAGGACAGGGATCAACCGAGCTTTCTTT.

This chain links TRBV5-1 with TRBJ1-6; TRBD1 matches at 8 bases. The germline CDR1 and CDR2 sequences are SGHRS and YFSETQ. CDR3 length: 17 amino acids. The trim removed 5 bases at V and 1 base at J, leaving 8 bases unmatched. CDR3 region: CASRPGGAGSYNSPLHF. In DNA, the CDR3 is TGCGCCAGCAGGCCAGGGGGCGCGGGGTCCTATAATTCACCCCTCCACTTT.